The source of this T cell receptor (beta chain) is a study of cytomegalovirus exposure and HLA in healthy donors. V lost 4 bases and J 3 bases, leaving 10 bases between the germline ends. The V gene's germline CDR1 is MGHRA and CDR2 YSYEKL. The CDR3 sequence is 13 residues long. Study-wide results and caveats: Whilst most TCR sequences proved rare, a subset of public TCRs occurred across many donors.

Generated by immunoSEQ multiplex PCR, the TCRdb table keeps only in-frame clones and is missing some. The repertoire holds 180,000 or so clones, 86% seen once, with around 7.2% in the top ten. Concerning this clone: Its antigen is as yet unknown.

Sequencing was done on a sample of PBMCs. This clonotype originated in a man aged 30 to 39 in good health and CMV-seropositive. J is TRBJ2-7 and V is TRBV4-1, with D perhaps matching TRBD1 (5 bases). CDR3 region: CASSLSQGYEQYF. In nucleotides, the CDR3 is TGCGCCAGCAGCCTCTCCCAGGGCTACGAGCAGTACTTC.